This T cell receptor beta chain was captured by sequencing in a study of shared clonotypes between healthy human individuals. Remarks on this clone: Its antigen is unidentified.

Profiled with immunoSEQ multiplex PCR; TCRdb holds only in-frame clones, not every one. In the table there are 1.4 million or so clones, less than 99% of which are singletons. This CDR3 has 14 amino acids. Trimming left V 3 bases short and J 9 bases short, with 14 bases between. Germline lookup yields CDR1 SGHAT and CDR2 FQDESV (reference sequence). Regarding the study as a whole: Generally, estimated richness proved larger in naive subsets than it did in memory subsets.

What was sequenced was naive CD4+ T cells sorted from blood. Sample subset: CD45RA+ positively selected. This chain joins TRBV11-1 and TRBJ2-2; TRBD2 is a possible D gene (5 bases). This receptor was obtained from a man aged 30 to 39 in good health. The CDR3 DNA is TGTGCCAGCAGCTTCCCGGGGTCAGGCCGGGAGCTGTTTTTT. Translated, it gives CASSFPGSGRELFF.